Sequencing of this TCR beta chain was carried out in a study of cytomegalovirus exposure and HLA in healthy donors. Study-wide context: The study's early data release held tens of millions of unique TCRs from HLA-typed donors.

Points from the study as a whole: By HLA locus, TCR association rates varied in a later analysis, with DRB1 showing the most and HLA-C the fewest. Whilst most TCR sequences proved rare, a subset of public TCRs occurred across many donors.

Sampled while nominally healthy, donors likely had unrecorded immune exposures. PCR involved 60 Vbeta and 13 Jbeta primers. The data were produced by immunoSEQ multiplex PCR, yet TCRdb's version contains in-frame clones alone and is incomplete. The sample lists roughly 120,000 clones, approximately 15% occurring once. With regard to this clone: Its target is not known.

V lost 5 bases, J lost 4 bases, and 4 bases stayed unmatched. The CDR3 length is 15 residues. Per the germline V gene, CDR1 is SGHTA and CDR2 is FQGNSA. The chain recombines TRBV7-2 with TRBJ1-6; 8 bases fit TRBD1. This TCR derives from a woman younger than 35 in good health and CMV-seronegative. Sequencing used PBMCs. CDR3 coding DNA: TGTGCCAGCAGCGCCCGACAGGGGTATAATTCACCCCTCCACTTT. Amino acid sequence: CASSARQGYNSPLHF.